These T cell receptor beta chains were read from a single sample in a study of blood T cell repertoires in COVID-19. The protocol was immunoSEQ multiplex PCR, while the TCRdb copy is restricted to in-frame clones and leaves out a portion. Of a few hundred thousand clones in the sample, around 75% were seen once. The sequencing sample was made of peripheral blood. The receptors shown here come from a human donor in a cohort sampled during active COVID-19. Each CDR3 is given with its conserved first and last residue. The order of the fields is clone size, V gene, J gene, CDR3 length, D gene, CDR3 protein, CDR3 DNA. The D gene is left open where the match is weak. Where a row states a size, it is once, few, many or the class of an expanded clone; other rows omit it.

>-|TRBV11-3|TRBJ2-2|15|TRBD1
CASSLDRGVTGELFF
TGTGCCAGCAGCCTTGACAGGGGGGTCACCGGGGAGCTGTTTTTT
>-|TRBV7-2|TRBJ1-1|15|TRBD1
CASSSAGGGYTEAFF
TGTGCCAGCAGCTCGGCAGGGGGCGGATATACTGAAGCTTTCTTT
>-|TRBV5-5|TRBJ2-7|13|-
CASSLVVALEQYF
TGTGCCAGCAGCTTGGTTGTAGCCTTAGAGCAGTACTTC
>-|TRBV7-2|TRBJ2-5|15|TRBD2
CASRGTSGSYETQYF
TGTGCCAGCAGGGGGACTAGCGGGAGTTATGAGACCCAGTACTTC
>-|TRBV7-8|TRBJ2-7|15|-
CASSLNQLSSYEQYF
TGTGCCAGCAGCTTAAATCAATTGAGCTCCTACGAGCAGTACTTC
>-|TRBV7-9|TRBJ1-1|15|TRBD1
CASSLGDRGNTEAFF
TGTGCCAGCAGCTTAGGCGACAGGGGGAACACTGAAGCTTTCTTT
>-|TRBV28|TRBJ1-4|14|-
CASRTGTANEKLFF
TGTGCCAGCAGGACCGGGACTGCGAATGAAAAACTGTTTTTT
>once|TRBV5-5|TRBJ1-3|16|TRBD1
CASSLEGARIGNTIYF
TGTGCCAGCAGCTTAGAGGGGGCACGGATCGGAAACACCATATATTTT
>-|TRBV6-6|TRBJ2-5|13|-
CASSRGAGETQYF
TGTGCCAGTTCACGGGGTGCGGGGGAGACCCAGTACTTC
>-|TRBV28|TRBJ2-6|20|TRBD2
CASRLLRVGGRESGANVLTF
TGTGCCAGCAGGCTCCTCCGGGTGGGCGGGAGAGAATCTGGGGCCAACGTCCTGACTTTC
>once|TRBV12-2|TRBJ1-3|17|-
CASLNLTTGGRGNTIYF
TGTGCAAGTCTCAACCTGACTACAGGGGGCAGAGGAAACACCATATATTTT
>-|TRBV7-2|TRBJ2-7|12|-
CASSQSPYEQYF
TGTGCCAGCAGCCAGTCTCCCTACGAGCAGTACTTC
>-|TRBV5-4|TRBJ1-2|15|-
CASSLAPGVEYGYTF
TGTGCCAGCAGCTTGGCCCCGGGAGTGGAGTATGGCTACACCTTC
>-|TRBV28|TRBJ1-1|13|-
CASSLGGNTEAFF
TGTGCCAGCAGTTTAGGCGGAAACACTGAAGCTTTCTTT
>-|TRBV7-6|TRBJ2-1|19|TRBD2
CASSLTRLAGVEDHNEQFF
TGTGCCAGCAGCTTAACTAGACTAGCGGGAGTTGAGGACCACAATGAGCAGTTCTTC
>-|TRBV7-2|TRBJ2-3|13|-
CASSSSLTDTQYF
TGTGCCAGCAGCTCCTCACTCACAGATACGCAGTATTTT
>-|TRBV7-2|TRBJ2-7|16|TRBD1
CASSSAPGTGWYEQYF
TGTGCCAGCAGCTCCGCCCCCGGGACAGGGTGGTACGAGCAGTACTTC
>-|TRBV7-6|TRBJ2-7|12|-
CASSSQGLEQYF
TGTGCCAGCAGCTCCCAGGGTTTGGAGCAGTACTTC
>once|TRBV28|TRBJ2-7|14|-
CASRTTRVGYEQYF
TGTGCCAGCAGAACGACCAGGGTGGGCTACGAGCAGTACTTC
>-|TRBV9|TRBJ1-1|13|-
CASSVGANTEAFF
TGTGCCAGCAGCGTAGGGGCGAACACTGAAGCTTTCTTT
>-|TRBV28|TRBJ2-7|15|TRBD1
CASWSYRGTGNEQYF
TGTGCCAGCTGGAGTTACAGGGGGACCGGGAACGAGCAGTACTTC
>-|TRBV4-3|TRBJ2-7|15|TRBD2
CASSQGLAGAYEQYF
TGCGCCAGCAGCCAGGGGCTAGCGGGGGCCTACGAGCAGTACTTC
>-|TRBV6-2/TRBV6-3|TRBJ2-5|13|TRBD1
CASSRTGGETQYF
TGTGCCAGCAGTCGGACAGGCGGGGAGACCCAGTACTTC
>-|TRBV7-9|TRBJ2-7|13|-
CASGRLGAGEQYF
TGTGCCAGCGGAAGGCTGGGGGCAGGGGAGCAGTACTTC
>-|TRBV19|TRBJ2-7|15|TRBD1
CASSAVTGGSYEQYF
TGTGCCAGTAGCGCCGTGACAGGGGGGTCCTACGAGCAGTACTTC
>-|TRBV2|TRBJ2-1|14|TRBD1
CASSPRQGGREQFF
TGTGCCAGCAGTCCCAGACAGGGGGGTCGTGAGCAGTTCTTC
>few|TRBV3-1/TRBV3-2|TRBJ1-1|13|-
CASSQAGNTEAFF
TGTGCCAGCAGCCAAGCCGGGAACACTGAAGCTTTCTTT
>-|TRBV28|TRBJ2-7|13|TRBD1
CASSTGGLYEQYF
TGTGCCAGCAGTACAGGGGGCCTGTACGAGCAGTACTTC
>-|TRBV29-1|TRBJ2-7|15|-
CSVAIGTPNSYEQYF
TGCAGCGTAGCAATCGGGACACCCAACTCCTACGAGCAGTACTTC
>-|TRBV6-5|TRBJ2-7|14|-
CASSLGEGIDEQYF
TGTGCCAGCAGCCTAGGTGAGGGTATCGACGAGCAGTACTTC
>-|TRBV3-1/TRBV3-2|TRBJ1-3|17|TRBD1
CASRLYPYRGKGNTIYF
TGTGCCAGCAGGTTATACCCTTACAGGGGGAAAGGAAACACCATATATTTT
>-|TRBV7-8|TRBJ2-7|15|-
CASSLVAGSSYEQYF
TGTGCCAGCAGCTTAGTGGCAGGATCATCCTACGAGCAGTACTTC
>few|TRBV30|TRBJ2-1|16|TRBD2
CAWMTSGRKGHNEQFF
TGTGCCTGGATGACTAGCGGGAGAAAGGGCCACAATGAGCAGTTCTTC
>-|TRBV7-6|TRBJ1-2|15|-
CASSLNPVANYGYTF
TGTGCCAGCAGCTTAAACCCAGTCGCTAACTATGGCTACACCTTC
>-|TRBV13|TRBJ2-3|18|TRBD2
CASSSRTSGRVSTDTQYF
TGTGCCAGCAGCTCTAGGACTAGCGGGAGGGTTAGCACAGATACGCAGTATTTT
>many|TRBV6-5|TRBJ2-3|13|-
CASSPGGTDTQYF
TGTGCCAGCAGTCCGGGAGGCACAGATACGCAGTATTTT
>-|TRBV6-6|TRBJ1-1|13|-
CASSYRGIGEAFF
TGTGCCAGCAGTTATCGGGGGATAGGTGAAGCTTTCTTT
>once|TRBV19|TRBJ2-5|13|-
CASRRSVRETQYF
TGTGCCAGTAGGAGATCCGTTCGAGAGACCCAGTACTTC
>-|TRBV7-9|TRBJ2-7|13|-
CASSFWSEHEQYF
TGTGCCAGCAGCTTCTGGTCAGAACACGAGCAGTACTTC
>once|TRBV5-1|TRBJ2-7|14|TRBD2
CASSLTSENYEQYF
TGCGCCAGCAGCTTAACTAGCGAAAATTACGAGCAGTACTTC
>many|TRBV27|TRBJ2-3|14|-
CASSFRSGSDTQYF
TGTGCCAGCAGTTTCCGGTCAGGTAGTGATACGCAGTATTTT
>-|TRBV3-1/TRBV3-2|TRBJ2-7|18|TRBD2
CASSQGMTSGRRSYEQYF
TGTGCCAGCAGCCAAGGTATGACTAGCGGGCGCCGCTCCTACGAGCAGTACTTC
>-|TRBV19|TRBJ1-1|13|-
CASSAAGATEAFF
TGTGCCAGTAGTGCGGCAGGGGCCACTGAAGCTTTCTTT
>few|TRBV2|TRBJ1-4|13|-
CAGRGQPNEKLFF
TGTGCGGGCAGGGGCCAACCTAATGAAAAACTGTTTTTT
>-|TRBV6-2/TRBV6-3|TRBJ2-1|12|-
CASSYLDNEQFF
TGTGCCAGCAGTTACCTTGACAATGAGCAGTTCTTC
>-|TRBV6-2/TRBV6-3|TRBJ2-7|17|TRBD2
CASSTGTSGPWGWEQYF
TGTGCCAGCAGCACCGGGACTAGCGGTCCCTGGGGGTGGGAGCAGTACTTC
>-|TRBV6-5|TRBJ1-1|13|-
CASSYEGNTEAFF
TGTGCCAGCAGTTACGAGGGGAACACTGAAGCTTTCTTT
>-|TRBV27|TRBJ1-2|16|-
CASSLSGRGENYGYTF
TGTGCCAGCAGTTTAAGCGGCAGGGGAGAAAACTATGGCTACACCTTC
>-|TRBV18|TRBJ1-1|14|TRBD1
CASSPGTGRAEAFF
TGTGCCAGCTCACCGGGGACAGGGAGAGCTGAAGCTTTCTTT
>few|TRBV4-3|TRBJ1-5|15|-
CASSQDLPSNQPQHF
TGCGCCAGCAGCCAAGATCTTCCCAGCAATCAGCCCCAGCATTTT
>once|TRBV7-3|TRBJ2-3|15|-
CASSRDSTRTDTQYF
TGTGCCAGCAGCCGCGACTCGACCCGCACAGATACGCAGTATTTT
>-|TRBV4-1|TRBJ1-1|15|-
CASSQGGRGGTEAFF
TGCGCCAGCAGCCAAGGTGGTAGGGGTGGCACTGAAGCTTTCTTT
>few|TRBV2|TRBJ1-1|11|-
CASSKNTEAFF
TGTGCCAGCAGCAAGAACACTGAAGCTTTCTTT
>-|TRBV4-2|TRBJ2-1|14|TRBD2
CASRGTSGFNEQFF
TGTGCCAGCCGCGGGACTAGCGGCTTCAATGAGCAGTTCTTC
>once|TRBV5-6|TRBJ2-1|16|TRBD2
CASSATRAGGGYEQFF
TGTGCCAGCAGCGCGACGAGAGCGGGAGGAGGGTATGAGCAGTTCTTC
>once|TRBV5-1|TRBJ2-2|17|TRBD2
CASSAAGDLSRTGELFF
TGCGCCAGCAGTGCGGCGGGAGACCTCAGTAGGACCGGGGAGCTGTTTTTT
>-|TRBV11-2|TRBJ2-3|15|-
CASSLGLGYADTQYF
TGTGCCAGCAGCTTAGGGCTAGGATACGCAGATACGCAGTATTTT